Judged by abundance, the clone carrying this T cell receptor beta chain is medium-sized. Antigen: not known. These data originate in a study of cytomegalovirus exposure and HLA in healthy donors. Whole-study context: A previous analysis identified 100 million or so unique TCR beta sequences derived from roughly 190 million T cells. Study outcomes and limitations: Common viral pathogens (according to a later analysis) appeared linked to several of the most significant clusters. In a later analysis, CMV-associated beta chains were mostly HLA-associated, it appeared.

In germline, CDR1 is MDHEN, CDR2 SYDVKM. The V end was cut by 4 bases, the J end by 0 bases, with 9 bases between. There are 15 residues in the CDR3. PCR employed 60 Vbeta and 13 Jbeta primers. Assay used: immunoSEQ multiplex PCR; TCRdb lists only in-frame clones, some missing. The table shows approximately 140,000 clones, with approximately 71% occurring only once. The sequenced material came from PBMCs. The receptor's source is a woman aged 60 to 75 in good health and CMV-seronegative. V and J are TRBV28 and TRBJ1-4; D not resolved. The CDR3 DNA follows: TGTGCCAGCAGTTCCTACAGAGCAACTAATGAAAAACTGTTTTTT. Translated: CASSSYRATNEKLFF.